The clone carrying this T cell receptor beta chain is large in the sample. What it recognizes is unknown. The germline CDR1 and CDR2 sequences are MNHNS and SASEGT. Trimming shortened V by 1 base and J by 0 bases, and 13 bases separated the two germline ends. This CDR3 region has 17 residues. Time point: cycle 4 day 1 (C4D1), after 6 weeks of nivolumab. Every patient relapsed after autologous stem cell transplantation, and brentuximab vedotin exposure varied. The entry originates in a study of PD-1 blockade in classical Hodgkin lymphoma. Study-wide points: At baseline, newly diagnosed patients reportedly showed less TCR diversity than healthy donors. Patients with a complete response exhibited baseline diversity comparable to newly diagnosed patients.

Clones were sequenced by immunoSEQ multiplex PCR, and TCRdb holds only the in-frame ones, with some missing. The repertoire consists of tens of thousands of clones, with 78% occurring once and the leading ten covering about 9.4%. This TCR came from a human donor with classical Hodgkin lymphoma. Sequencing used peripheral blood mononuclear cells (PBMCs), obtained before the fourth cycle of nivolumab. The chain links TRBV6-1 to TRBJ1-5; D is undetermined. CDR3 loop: CASSEVAATNSNQPQHF. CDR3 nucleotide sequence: TGTGCCAGCAGTGAAGTGGCCGCTACCAATAGCAATCAGCCCCAGCATTTT.